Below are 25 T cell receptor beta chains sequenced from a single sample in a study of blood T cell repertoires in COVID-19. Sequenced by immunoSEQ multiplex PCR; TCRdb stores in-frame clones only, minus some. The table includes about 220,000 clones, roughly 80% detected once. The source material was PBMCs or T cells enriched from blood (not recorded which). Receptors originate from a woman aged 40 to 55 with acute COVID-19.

CDR3 nucleotide sequence: TGTGCCAGCAGCCCCAGACAGAGCTCCTACGAGCAGTACTTC. It encodes CASSPRQSSYEQYF. The gene calls are TRBV7-9 and TRBJ2-7; tentatively, D is TRBD1 (5 bases). V was cut by 5 bases and J by 0 bases, with 11 bases left in between. The germline V gene encodes CDR1 SEHNR and CDR2 FQNEAQ (reference sequence). The CDR3 consists of 14 residues.

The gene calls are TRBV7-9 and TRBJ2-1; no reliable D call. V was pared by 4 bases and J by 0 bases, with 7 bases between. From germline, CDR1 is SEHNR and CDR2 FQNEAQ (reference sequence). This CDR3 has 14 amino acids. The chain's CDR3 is CASSSVNSYNEQFF. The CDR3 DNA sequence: TGTGCCAGCAGCTCAGTTAACTCCTACAATGAGCAGTTCTTC.

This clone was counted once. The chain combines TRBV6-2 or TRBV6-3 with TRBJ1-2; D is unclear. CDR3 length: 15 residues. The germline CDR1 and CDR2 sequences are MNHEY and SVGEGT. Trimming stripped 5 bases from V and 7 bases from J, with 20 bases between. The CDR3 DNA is TGTGCCAGCAGTGATCCAAAACGCCAGTTTGGTGGCTACACCTTC. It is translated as CASSDPKRQFGGYTF.

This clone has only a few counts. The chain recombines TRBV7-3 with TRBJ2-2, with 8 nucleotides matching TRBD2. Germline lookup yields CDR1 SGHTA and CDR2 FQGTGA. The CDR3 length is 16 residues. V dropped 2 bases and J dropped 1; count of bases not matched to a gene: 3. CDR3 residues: CASSLYLAGNTGELFF. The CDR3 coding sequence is TGTGCCAGCAGCTTATACCTAGCGGGGAACACCGGGGAGCTGTTTTTT.

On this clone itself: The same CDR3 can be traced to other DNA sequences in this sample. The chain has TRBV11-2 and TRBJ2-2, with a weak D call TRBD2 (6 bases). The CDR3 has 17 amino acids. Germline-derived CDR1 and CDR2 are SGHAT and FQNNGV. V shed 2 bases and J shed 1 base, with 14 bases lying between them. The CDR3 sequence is CASSLSPTSQNTGELFF. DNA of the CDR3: TGTGCCAGCAGCTTAAGCCCAACTAGCCAGAACACCGGGGAGCTGTTTTTT.

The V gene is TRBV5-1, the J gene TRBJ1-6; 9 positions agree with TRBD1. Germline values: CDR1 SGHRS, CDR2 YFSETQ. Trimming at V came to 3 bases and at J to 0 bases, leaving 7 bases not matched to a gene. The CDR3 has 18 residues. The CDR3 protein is CASSSPGTGSSYNSPLHF. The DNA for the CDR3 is TGCGCCAGCAGCTCGCCAGGGACAGGGAGCTCCTATAATTCACCCCTCCACTTT.

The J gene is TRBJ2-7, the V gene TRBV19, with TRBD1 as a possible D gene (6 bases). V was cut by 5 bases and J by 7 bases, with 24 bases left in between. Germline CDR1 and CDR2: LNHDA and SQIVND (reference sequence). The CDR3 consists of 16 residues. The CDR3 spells CASSAPPGRGEREQYF. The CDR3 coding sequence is TGTGCCAGTAGTGCGCCGCCGGGCAGGGGAGAAAGGGAGCAGTACTTC. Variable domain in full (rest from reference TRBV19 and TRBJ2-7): DGGITQSPKYLFRKEGQNVTLSCEQNLNHDAMYWYRQDPGQGLRLIYYSQIVNDFQKGDIAEGYSVSREKKESFPLTVTSAQKNPTAFYLCASSAPPGRGEREQYFGPGTRLTVT.

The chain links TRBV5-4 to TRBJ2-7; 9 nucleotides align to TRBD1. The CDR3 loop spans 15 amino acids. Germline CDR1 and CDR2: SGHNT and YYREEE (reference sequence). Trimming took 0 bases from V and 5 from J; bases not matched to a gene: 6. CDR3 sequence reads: CASSLDYRGHDEQYF. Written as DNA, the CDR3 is TGTGCCAGCAGCTTGGATTACAGGGGGCACGACGAGCAGTACTTC.

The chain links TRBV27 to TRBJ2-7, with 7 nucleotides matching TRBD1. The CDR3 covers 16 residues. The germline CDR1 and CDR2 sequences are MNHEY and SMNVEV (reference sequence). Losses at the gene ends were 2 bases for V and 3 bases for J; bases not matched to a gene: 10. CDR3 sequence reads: CASSLPDREIYYEQYF. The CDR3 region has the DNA TGTGCCAGCAGTTTACCCGACAGGGAGATTTACTACGAGCAGTACTTC.

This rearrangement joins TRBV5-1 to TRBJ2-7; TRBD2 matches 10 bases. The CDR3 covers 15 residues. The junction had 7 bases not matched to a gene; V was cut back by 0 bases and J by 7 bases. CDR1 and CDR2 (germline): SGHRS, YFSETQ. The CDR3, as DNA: TGCGCCAGCAGCTTGGCCAGCGGGGGGGCCGGGGAGCAGTACTTC. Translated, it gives CASSLASGGAGEQYF.

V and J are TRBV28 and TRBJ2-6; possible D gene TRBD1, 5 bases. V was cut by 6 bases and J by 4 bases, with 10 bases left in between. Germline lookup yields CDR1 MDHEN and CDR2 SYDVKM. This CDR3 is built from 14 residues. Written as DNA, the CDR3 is TGTGCCAGCAGGGGGCGGAGCGGGGCCAACGTCCTGACTTTC. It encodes CASRGRSGANVLTF. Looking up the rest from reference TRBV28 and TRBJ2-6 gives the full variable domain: DVKVTQSSRYLVKRTGEKVFLECVQDMDHENMFWYRQDPGLGLRLIYFSYDVKMKEKGDIPEGYSVSREKKERFSLILESASTNQTSMYLCASRGRSGANVLTFGAGSRLTVL.

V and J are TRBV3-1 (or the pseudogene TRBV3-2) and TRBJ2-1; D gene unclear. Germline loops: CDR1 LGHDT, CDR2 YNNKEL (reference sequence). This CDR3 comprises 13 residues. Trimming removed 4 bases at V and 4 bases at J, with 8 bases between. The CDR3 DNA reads TGTGCCAGCAGCCGAACCCAGTACAATGAGCAGTTCTTC. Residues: CASSRTQYNEQFF.

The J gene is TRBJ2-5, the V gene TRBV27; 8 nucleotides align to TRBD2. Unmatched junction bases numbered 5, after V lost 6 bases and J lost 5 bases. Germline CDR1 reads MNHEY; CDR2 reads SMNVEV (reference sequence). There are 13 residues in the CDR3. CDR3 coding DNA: TGTGCCAGCAGGGGACTAGTATGGGAGACCCAGTACTTC. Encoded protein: CASRGLVWETQYF.

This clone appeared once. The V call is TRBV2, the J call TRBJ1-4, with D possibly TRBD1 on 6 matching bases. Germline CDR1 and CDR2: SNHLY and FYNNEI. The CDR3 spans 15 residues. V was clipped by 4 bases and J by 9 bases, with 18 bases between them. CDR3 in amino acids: CASSGPTGAGQKLFF. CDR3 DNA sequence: TGTGCCAGCAGTGGCCCGACAGGCGCCGGACAAAAACTGTTTTTT.

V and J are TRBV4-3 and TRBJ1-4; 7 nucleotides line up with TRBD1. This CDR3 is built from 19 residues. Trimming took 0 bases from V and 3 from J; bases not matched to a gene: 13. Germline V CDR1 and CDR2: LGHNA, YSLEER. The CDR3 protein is CASSQDLVRGLLANEKLFF. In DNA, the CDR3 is TGCGCCAGCAGCCAAGATCTTGTTAGGGGGCTGTTAGCTAATGAAAAACTGTTTTTT.

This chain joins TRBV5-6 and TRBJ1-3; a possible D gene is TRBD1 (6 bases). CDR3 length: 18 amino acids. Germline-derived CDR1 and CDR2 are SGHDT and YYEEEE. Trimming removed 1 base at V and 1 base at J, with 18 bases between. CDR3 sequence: CASSLQRQAGSSGNTIYF. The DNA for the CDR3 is TGTGCCAGCAGCTTGCAGAGACAGGCCGGTTCTTCTGGAAACACCATATATTTT.

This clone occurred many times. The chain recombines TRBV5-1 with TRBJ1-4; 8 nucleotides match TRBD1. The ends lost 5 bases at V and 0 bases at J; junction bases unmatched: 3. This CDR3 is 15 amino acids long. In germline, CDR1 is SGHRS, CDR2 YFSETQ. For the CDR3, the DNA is TGCGCCAGCAGGATACAGGGGGCAACTAATGAAAAACTGTTTTTT. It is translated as CASRIQGATNEKLFF.

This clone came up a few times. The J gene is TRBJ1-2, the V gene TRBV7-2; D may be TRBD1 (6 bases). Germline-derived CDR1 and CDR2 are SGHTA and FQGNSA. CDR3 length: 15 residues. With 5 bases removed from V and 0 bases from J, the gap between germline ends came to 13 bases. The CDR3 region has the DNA TGTGCCAGCAGCCCAGACAGGCCAGCTAACTATGGCTACACCTTC. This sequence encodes CASSPDRPANYGYTF. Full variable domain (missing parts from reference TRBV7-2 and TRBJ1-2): GAGVSQSPSNKVTEKGKDVELRCDPISGHTALYWYRQSLGQGLEFLIYFQGNSAPDKSGLPSDRFSAERTGGSVSTLTIQRTQQEDSAVYLCASSPDRPANYGYTFGSGTRLTVV.

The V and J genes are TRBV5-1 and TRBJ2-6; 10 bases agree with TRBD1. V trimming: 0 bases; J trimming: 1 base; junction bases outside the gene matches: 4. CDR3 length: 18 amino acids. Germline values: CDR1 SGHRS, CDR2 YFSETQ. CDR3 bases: TGCGCCAGCAGCTTGGAAGGGACAGGGGAGTCTGGGGCCAACGTCCTGACTTTC. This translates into CASSLEGTGESGANVLTF.

CDR3 loop: CASTIWEGQPQHF. The CDR3 DNA reads TGTGCCAGCACCATCTGGGAGGGTCAGCCCCAGCATTTT. The rearrangement joins TRBV5-8 to TRBJ1-5, with D hard to call. CDR1 and CDR2 (germline): SGHTS, YDEGEE. The CDR3 sequence is 13 residues long. The V end lost 6 bases, the J end lost 6 bases, and 13 bases lay between the germline ends.

The CDR3 sequence is CASRKEGGANYGYTF. The DNA for the CDR3 is TGTGCCAGCAGGAAGGAAGGGGGGGCTAACTATGGCTACACCTTC. J is TRBJ1-2 and V is TRBV2; the D gene is possibly TRBD1 (6 bases). CDR1 SNHLY and CDR2 FYNNEI come from the germline V gene. The germline V and J ends were trimmed by 6 bases and 0 bases, with 14 bases remaining between them. The CDR3 spans 15 residues.

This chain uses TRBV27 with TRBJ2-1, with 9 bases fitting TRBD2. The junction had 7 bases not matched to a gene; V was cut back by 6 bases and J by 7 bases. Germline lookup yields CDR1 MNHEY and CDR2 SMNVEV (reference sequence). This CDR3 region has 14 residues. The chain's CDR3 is CASRQREVENEQFF. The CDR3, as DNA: TGTGCCAGCAGACAGCGGGAGGTGGAGAATGAGCAGTTCTTC.

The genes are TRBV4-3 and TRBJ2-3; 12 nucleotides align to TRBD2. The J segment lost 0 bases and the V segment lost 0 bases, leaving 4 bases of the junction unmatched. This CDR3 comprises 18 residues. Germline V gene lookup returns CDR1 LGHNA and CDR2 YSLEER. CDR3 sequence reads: CASSQEPTSGGSTDTQYF. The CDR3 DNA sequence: TGCGCCAGCAGCCAAGAACCGACTAGCGGGGGTAGCACAGATACGCAGTATTTT.

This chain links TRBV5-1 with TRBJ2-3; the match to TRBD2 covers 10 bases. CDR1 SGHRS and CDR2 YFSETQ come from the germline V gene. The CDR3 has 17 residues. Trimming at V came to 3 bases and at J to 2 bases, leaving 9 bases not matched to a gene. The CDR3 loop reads CASSWTSGTSDTDTQYF. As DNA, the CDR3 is TGCGCCAGCAGCTGGACTTCCGGGACTAGCGACACAGATACGCAGTATTTT.

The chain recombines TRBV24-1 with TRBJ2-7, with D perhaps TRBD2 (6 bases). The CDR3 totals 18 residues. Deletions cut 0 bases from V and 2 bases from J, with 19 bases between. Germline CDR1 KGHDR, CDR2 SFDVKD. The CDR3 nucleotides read TGTGCCACCAGTGATTTGGGGCGGGGACTCCCCAGGGCCTACGAGCAGTACTTC. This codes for CATSDLGRGLPRAYEQYF.